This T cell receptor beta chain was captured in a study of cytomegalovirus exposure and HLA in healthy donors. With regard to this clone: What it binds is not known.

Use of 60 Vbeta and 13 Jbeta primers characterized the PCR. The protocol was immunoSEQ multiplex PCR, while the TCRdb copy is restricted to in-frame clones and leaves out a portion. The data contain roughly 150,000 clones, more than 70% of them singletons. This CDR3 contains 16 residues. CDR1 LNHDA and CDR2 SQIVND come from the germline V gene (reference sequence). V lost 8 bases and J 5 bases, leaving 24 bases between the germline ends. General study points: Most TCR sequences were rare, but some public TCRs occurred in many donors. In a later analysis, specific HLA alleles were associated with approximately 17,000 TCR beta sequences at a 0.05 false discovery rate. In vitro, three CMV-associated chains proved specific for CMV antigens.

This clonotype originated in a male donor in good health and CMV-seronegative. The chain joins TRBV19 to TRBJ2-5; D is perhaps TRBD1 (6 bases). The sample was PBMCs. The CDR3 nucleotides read TGTGCCAGTTCTAACCGACTACAGGGTTATAGGGAGACCCAGTACTTC. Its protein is CASSNRLQGYRETQYF.